This T cell receptor beta chain was sequenced for a study of blood T cell repertoires in COVID-19. The wider study: The United States, Italy and Spain were the sources of the acute and convalescent COVID-19 samples. Sample material is recorded as cDNA or gDNA derived from T cells, B-cell-depleted T cells, or PBMCs.

In the authors' methods: Estimation of nucleated cell counts relied on the amplification of reference gene primers. Method: immunoSEQ multiplex PCR; TCRdb's copy keeps in-frame clones and lacks some. V and J calls and clone size are given by that table; D and trimming were obtained from the DNA. This table has approximately 260,000 clones, more than 75% appearing once. A single count supports this clone. The CDR3 sequence is 13 residues long. The germline CDR1 and CDR2 sequences are LNHNV and YYDKDF (reference sequence). The germline V and J ends were trimmed by 1 base and 10 bases, with 11 bases remaining between them. Which cohort a participant joined came from the clinical history participants gave.

Sequences were obtained from PBMCs or T cells enriched from blood (not recorded which). The chain links TRBV15 to TRBJ2-1; D is perhaps TRBD1 (5 bases). The clonotype was recovered from a middle-aged woman with acute COVID-19. CDR3 in amino acids: CATSRVGLEEQFF. The CDR3 bases are TGTGCCACCAGCAGAGTGGGGCTCGAGGAGCAGTTCTTC.